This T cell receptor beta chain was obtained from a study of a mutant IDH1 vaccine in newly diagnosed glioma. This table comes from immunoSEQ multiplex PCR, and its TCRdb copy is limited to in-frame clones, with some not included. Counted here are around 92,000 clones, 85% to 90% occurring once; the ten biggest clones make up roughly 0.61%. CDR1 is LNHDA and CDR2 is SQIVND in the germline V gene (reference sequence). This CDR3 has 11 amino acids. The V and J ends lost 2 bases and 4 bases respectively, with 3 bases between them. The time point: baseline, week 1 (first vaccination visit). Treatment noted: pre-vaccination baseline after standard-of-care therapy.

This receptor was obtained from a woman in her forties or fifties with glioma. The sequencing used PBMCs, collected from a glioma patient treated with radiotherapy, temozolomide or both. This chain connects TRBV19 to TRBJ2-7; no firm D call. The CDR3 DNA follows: TGTGCCAGTAGTATACAGTACGAGCAGTACTTC. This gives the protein CASSIQYEQYF.